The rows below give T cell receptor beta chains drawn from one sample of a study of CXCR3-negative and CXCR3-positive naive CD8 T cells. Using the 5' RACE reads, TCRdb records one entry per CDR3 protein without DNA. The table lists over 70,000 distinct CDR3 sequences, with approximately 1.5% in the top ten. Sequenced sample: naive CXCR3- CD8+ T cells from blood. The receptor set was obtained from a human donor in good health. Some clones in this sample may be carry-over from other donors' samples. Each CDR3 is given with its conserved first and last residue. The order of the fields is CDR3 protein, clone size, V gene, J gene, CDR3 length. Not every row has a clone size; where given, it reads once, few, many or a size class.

cdr3_aa: CASSPLEREGLGNEQFF; clone_size: NA; v_call: TRBV18; j_call: TRBJ2-1; cdr3_length: 17
cdr3_aa: CAWSGPQEGRIEAFF; clone_size: NA; v_call: TRBV30; j_call: TRBJ1-1; cdr3_length: 15
cdr3_aa: CASSLRLAYNEQFF; clone_size: NA; v_call: TRBV7-8; j_call: TRBJ2-1; cdr3_length: 14
cdr3_aa: CASSQDRGRPSSYEQYF; clone_size: NA; v_call: TRBV4-2; j_call: TRBJ2-7; cdr3_length: 17
cdr3_aa: CSVRLAGEQYF; clone_size: NA; v_call: TRBV29-1; j_call: TRBJ2-7; cdr3_length: 11
cdr3_aa: CASRGEGSKNRETQYF; clone_size: NA; v_call: TRBV12-3/TRBV12-4; j_call: TRBJ2-5; cdr3_length: 16
cdr3_aa: CSARTGGMTSTDTQYF; clone_size: NA; v_call: TRBV29-1; j_call: TRBJ2-3; cdr3_length: 16
cdr3_aa: CASSLTQDLTEAFF; clone_size: NA; v_call: TRBV28; j_call: TRBJ1-1; cdr3_length: 14
cdr3_aa: CASSLLKEGEAFF; clone_size: NA; v_call: TRBV7-9; j_call: TRBJ1-1; cdr3_length: 13
cdr3_aa: CASSQVWTGQGYTEAFF; clone_size: NA; v_call: TRBV4-3; j_call: TRBJ1-1; cdr3_length: 17
cdr3_aa: CASSLIETGELFF; clone_size: NA; v_call: TRBV28; j_call: TRBJ2-2; cdr3_length: 13
cdr3_aa: CASSQSPNLGYNEQFF; clone_size: NA; v_call: TRBV3-1; j_call: TRBJ2-1; cdr3_length: 16
cdr3_aa: CASSKEPGEQYF; clone_size: NA; v_call: TRBV21-1; j_call: TRBJ2-7; cdr3_length: 12
cdr3_aa: CASSLRGPDTQYF; clone_size: NA; v_call: TRBV28; j_call: TRBJ2-3; cdr3_length: 13
cdr3_aa: CASSLVQRGDETQYF; clone_size: NA; v_call: TRBV7-9; j_call: TRBJ2-5; cdr3_length: 15
cdr3_aa: CASSLYSSYEQYF; clone_size: NA; v_call: TRBV28; j_call: TRBJ2-7; cdr3_length: 13
cdr3_aa: CAISEAVGQETQYF; clone_size: NA; v_call: TRBV10-3; j_call: TRBJ2-5; cdr3_length: 14
cdr3_aa: CRVTGPHYEQYF; clone_size: NA; v_call: TRBV29-1; j_call: TRBJ2-7; cdr3_length: 12
cdr3_aa: CASSLGGGGEQFF; clone_size: NA; v_call: TRBV7-9; j_call: TRBJ2-1; cdr3_length: 13
cdr3_aa: CASSYGSGVGGTEAFF; clone_size: NA; v_call: TRBV6-2/TRBV6-3; j_call: TRBJ1-1; cdr3_length: 16
cdr3_aa: CASSSSGGAIDTQYF; clone_size: NA; v_call: TRBV7-3; j_call: TRBJ2-3; cdr3_length: 15
cdr3_aa: CSVEDTGELFF; clone_size: medium-sized; v_call: TRBV29-1; j_call: TRBJ2-2; cdr3_length: 11
cdr3_aa: CASSDLGGSQETQYF; clone_size: NA; v_call: TRBV5-1; j_call: TRBJ2-5; cdr3_length: 15
cdr3_aa: CASSLNQEGWDEQYF; clone_size: NA; v_call: TRBV4-2; j_call: TRBJ2-7; cdr3_length: 15
cdr3_aa: CASRLVPVPTGELFF; clone_size: NA; v_call: TRBV12-2; j_call: TRBJ2-2; cdr3_length: 15
cdr3_aa: CASSATGAGANVLTF; clone_size: NA; v_call: TRBV12-3/TRBV12-4; j_call: TRBJ2-6; cdr3_length: 15
cdr3_aa: CSARDPRTPTGAPTDTQYF; clone_size: NA; v_call: TRBV20-1; j_call: TRBJ2-3; cdr3_length: 19
cdr3_aa: CSVRAASAEQYF; clone_size: NA; v_call: TRBV29-1; j_call: TRBJ2-7; cdr3_length: 12
cdr3_aa: CASSQDERVTEILQFF; clone_size: NA; v_call: TRBV14; j_call: TRBJ2-1; cdr3_length: 16
cdr3_aa: CASSLGTGGGSEAFF; clone_size: NA; v_call: TRBV13; j_call: TRBJ1-1; cdr3_length: 15
cdr3_aa: CASGQSPTNQETQYF; clone_size: NA; v_call: TRBV5-1; j_call: TRBJ2-5; cdr3_length: 15
cdr3_aa: CASSQDMREGEQFF; clone_size: NA; v_call: TRBV14; j_call: TRBJ2-1; cdr3_length: 14
cdr3_aa: CASRESGGPLEYNEQFF; clone_size: NA; v_call: TRBV12-3/TRBV12-4; j_call: TRBJ2-1; cdr3_length: 17
cdr3_aa: CSARPTSGDYNEQFF; clone_size: NA; v_call: TRBV20-1; j_call: TRBJ2-1; cdr3_length: 15
cdr3_aa: CASSASGRPADTQYF; clone_size: NA; v_call: TRBV12-3/TRBV12-4; j_call: TRBJ2-3; cdr3_length: 15
cdr3_aa: CSVEVGVGPYEQYF; clone_size: NA; v_call: TRBV29-1; j_call: TRBJ2-7; cdr3_length: 14
cdr3_aa: CSVAGSGEQYF; clone_size: NA; v_call: TRBV29-1; j_call: TRBJ2-7; cdr3_length: 11
cdr3_aa: CASSQDRTVSYEQYF; clone_size: NA; v_call: TRBV4-3; j_call: TRBJ2-7; cdr3_length: 15
cdr3_aa: CASSPGTSGHNEFF; clone_size: NA; v_call: TRBV5-1; j_call: TRBJ2-1; cdr3_length: 14
cdr3_aa: CASSARQDVRDSNTDTQYF; clone_size: NA; v_call: TRBV7-3; j_call: TRBJ2-3; cdr3_length: 19
cdr3_aa: CASSRTGFGTSGENEQFF; clone_size: NA; v_call: TRBV4-1; j_call: TRBJ2-1; cdr3_length: 18
cdr3_aa: CASSLEGKGTVYEQFF; clone_size: NA; v_call: TRBV12-3/TRBV12-4; j_call: TRBJ2-1; cdr3_length: 16
cdr3_aa: CSVEAPGHSYEQYF; clone_size: NA; v_call: TRBV29-1; j_call: TRBJ2-7; cdr3_length: 14
cdr3_aa: CASTRGTTLRETQYF; clone_size: NA; v_call: TRBV28; j_call: TRBJ2-5; cdr3_length: 15
cdr3_aa: CASSSLAAGPSSYEQYF; clone_size: NA; v_call: TRBV7-9; j_call: TRBJ2-7; cdr3_length: 17
cdr3_aa: CSVSPGVLGNEQFF; clone_size: NA; v_call: TRBV29-1; j_call: TRBJ2-1; cdr3_length: 14
cdr3_aa: CASSDTQGGPETQYF; clone_size: NA; v_call: TRBV13; j_call: TRBJ2-5; cdr3_length: 15
cdr3_aa: CASSLYNEQFF; clone_size: NA; v_call: TRBV27; j_call: TRBJ2-1; cdr3_length: 11
cdr3_aa: CASSPAPVGDNEQFF; clone_size: NA; v_call: TRBV14; j_call: TRBJ2-1; cdr3_length: 15
cdr3_aa: CASSFGASSGSRYEQYF; clone_size: NA; v_call: TRBV5-6; j_call: TRBJ2-7; cdr3_length: 17
cdr3_aa: CASSYSTGGPSYEQYF; clone_size: NA; v_call: TRBV6-5; j_call: TRBJ2-7; cdr3_length: 16
cdr3_aa: CASTKAGTAYNEQFF; clone_size: NA; v_call: TRBV12-3/TRBV12-4; j_call: TRBJ2-1; cdr3_length: 15
cdr3_aa: CASTLHGRVANSPLHF; clone_size: NA; v_call: TRBV6-5; j_call: TRBJ1-6; cdr3_length: 16
cdr3_aa: CASSHPGGEQYF; clone_size: NA; v_call: TRBV7-9; j_call: TRBJ2-7; cdr3_length: 12
cdr3_aa: CASSYSGFGGKWVGELFF; clone_size: NA; v_call: TRBV12-3/TRBV12-4; j_call: TRBJ2-2; cdr3_length: 18
cdr3_aa: CASSFKAFSYEQYF; clone_size: NA; v_call: TRBV6-5; j_call: TRBJ2-7; cdr3_length: 14
cdr3_aa: CASSLLTGGRYEQFF; clone_size: NA; v_call: TRBV12-3/TRBV12-4; j_call: TRBJ2-1; cdr3_length: 15